The text below deals with one TCR beta chain. Its antigen is still unknown. The data were obtained in a study of shared clonotypes between healthy human individuals. Findings and caveats of the study: On the whole, naive subsets had larger estimated richness than memory subsets had. Sequencing depth was predicted to influence how clonotypes are shared among donors. Genetic and exposure-history diversity was limited by the few donors.

The germline V gene has CDR1 MGHRA and CDR2 YSYEKL. V lost 1 base and J lost 4, with 18 bases in between. This CDR3 is built from 17 residues. Here immunoSEQ multiplex PCR was the method, and the copy in TCRdb shows in-frame clones only, minus some. The table includes around 2.5 million clones, more than 85% detected once. The specimen sequenced was naive CD4+ T cells from PBMCs. Subset noted: CD45RA+ positively selected. The origin of this receptor is a man between 18 and 35 years old in good health. Some clones in this sample may be carry-over from other donors' samples. The V call is TRBV4-1, the J call TRBJ2-3, with a tentative D call TRBD2 (5 bases). For the CDR3, the DNA is TGCGCCAGCAGCCAAGGAGGAGGACTGGTCTTAGCAGATACGCAGTATTTT. It yields the protein CASSQGGGLVLADTQYF.